This T cell receptor (beta chain) was identified in a study of a mutant IDH1 vaccine in newly diagnosed glioma. Study background: The treated population exhibited a male proportion of roughly 62%, a female proportion of roughly 40%, and a mean age of about 40 years. Beforehand, treatment had been radiotherapy, temozolomide, or both; the majority received both.

Indicated time point: baseline, week 1 (first vaccination visit). As for treatment: pre-vaccination baseline after standard-of-care therapy. New WHO grade 3 or 4 astrocytomas that were IDH1-mutant and ATRX-lost occurred in the donors. This table comes from immunoSEQ multiplex PCR, and its TCRdb copy is limited to in-frame clones, with some not included. This sample yields some 90,000 clones, of which roughly 82% are seen a single time; 5% to 5.5% belongs to the top ten. CDR3 size: 15 residues. V trimming: 5 bases; J trimming: 5 bases; junction bases outside the gene matches: 4. CDR1 and CDR2 (germline): SGHTA, FQGNSA.

Sequences were derived from PBMCs, sampled from a glioma patient treated with radiotherapy, temozolomide or both. This chain links TRBV7-2 with TRBJ2-2, with TRBD2 identical over 11 bases. The clonotype originates from a man aged 40-49 years with glioma. Some clones in this sample may be carry-over from other donors' samples. DNA for the CDR3: TGTGCCAGCAGCCCACCTAGCGGGGGGACCGGGGAGCTGTTTTTT. Its translation: CASSPPSGGTGELFF. The complete variable domain, with remaining parts taken from reference TRBV7-2 and TRBJ2-2, reads GAGVSQSPSNKVTEKGKDVELRCDPISGHTALYWYRQSLGQGLEFLIYFQGNSAPDKSGLPSDRFSAERTGGSVSTLTIQRTQQEDSAVYLCASSPPSGGTGELFFGEGSRLTVL.